A few counts support the clone carrying this TCR beta chain. Authors' data handling: Amplification from reference gene primers served as the basis for estimated nucleated cell counts. Measured with immunoSEQ multiplex PCR; TCRdb has only the in-frame clones, and not every one. From that table come the V and J calls and clone size; the DNA was used to work out D and trimming. Found here are some 100,000 clones, around nine tenths of them singletons; the top ten hold 7.5% to 9.5%. This record belongs to a study of blood T cell repertoires in COVID-19. Study context: Material from acute and convalescent COVID-19 was sourced from the United States, Italy and Spain. The analysed material was cDNA or gDNA that came from T cells, B-cell-depleted T cells, or PBMCs.

CDR3 size: 12 residues. With 3 bases removed from V and 5 bases from J, the gap between germline ends came to 11 bases. Germline CDR1 and CDR2: GTSNPN and SVGIG (reference sequence). This TCR was recovered from a woman in her seventies with acute or convalescent COVID-19. The chain joins TRBV30 to TRBJ2-7, with D maybe TRBD1 (6 bases). The sequenced material came from peripheral blood. The CDR3 DNA follows: TGTGCCTGGAGGGACAGTGGCGACGAGCAGTACTTC. Translating it yields CAWRDSGDEQYF.